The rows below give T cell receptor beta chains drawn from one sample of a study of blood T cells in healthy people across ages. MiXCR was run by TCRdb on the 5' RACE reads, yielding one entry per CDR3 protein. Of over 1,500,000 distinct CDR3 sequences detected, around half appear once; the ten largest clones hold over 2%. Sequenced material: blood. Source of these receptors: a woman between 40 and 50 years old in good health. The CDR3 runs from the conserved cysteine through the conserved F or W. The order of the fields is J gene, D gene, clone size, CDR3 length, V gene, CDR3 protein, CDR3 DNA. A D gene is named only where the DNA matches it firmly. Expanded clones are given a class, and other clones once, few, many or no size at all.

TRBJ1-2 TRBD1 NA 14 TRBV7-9 CASSFTDRAGGYTF TGTGCCAGCAGCTTTACGGACAGGGCAGGTGGCTACACCTTC
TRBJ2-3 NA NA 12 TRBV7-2 CASRFSWDTQYF TGTGCCAGCAGGTTCTCATGGGATACGCAGTATTTT
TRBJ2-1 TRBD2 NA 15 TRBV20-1 CSAGIAGGPYNEQFF TGCAGTGCTGGAATAGCGGGGGGACCTTACAATGAGCAGTTCTTC
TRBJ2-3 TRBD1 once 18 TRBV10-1 CASSDPGQGSSGTDTQYF TGCGCCAGCAGTGACCCCGGACAGGGTAGTTCAGGCACAGATACGCAGTATTTT
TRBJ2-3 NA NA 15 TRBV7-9 CASNQKGGGADTQYF TGTGCCAGCAACCAGAAGGGGGGGGGCGCAGATACGCAGTATTTT
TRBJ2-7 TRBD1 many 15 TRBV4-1 CASSQGQGGTYEQYF TGTGCCAGCAGCCAAGGACAGGGTGGAACCTACGAGCAGTACTTC
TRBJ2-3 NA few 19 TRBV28 CASTQLRPGVGGSTDTQYF TGTGCCAGCACTCAACTCCGCCCCGGTGTTGGGGGAAGCACAGATACGCAGTATTTT
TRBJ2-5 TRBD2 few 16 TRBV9 CASSVGLAGVEETQYF TGTGCCAGCAGCGTGGGACTAGCGGGGGTAGAAGAGACCCAGTACTTC
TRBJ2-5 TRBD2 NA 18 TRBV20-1 CSARDPAGGRFLGQTQYF TGCAGTGCTAGAGATCCAGCGGGGGGCCGCTTTTTAGGGCAGACCCAGTACTTC
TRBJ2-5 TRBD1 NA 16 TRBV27 CASSPRDRGYQETQYF TGTGCCAGCAGTCCTCGCGACAGGGGTTACCAAGAGACCCAGTACTTC
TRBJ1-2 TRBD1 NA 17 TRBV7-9 CASSLDWGTGGLYGYTF TGTGCCAGCAGCTTAGATTGGGGCACAGGGGGTCTCTATGGCTACACCTTC
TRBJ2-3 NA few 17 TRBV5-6 CASSRKTGATSTDTQYF TGTGCCAGCAGCCGAAAAACAGGTGCCACTAGCACAGATACGCAGTATTTT
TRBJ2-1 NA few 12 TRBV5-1 CASSPTGHEQFF TGCGCCAGCAGCCCGACAGGTCATGAGCAGTTCTTC
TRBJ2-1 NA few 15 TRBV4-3 CASSQGQQFYNEQFF TGCGCCAGCAGCCAAGGTCAACAGTTCTACAATGAGCAGTTCTTC
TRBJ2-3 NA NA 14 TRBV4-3 CASSQDNLAGTQYF TGCGCCAGCAGCCAAGATAACTTGGCAGGTACGCAGTATTTT
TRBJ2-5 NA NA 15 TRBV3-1 CASSQGSVYQETQYF TGTGCCAGCAGCCAAGGGTCAGTCTATCAAGAGACCCAGTACTTC
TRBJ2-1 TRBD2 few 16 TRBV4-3 CASSQTLAGEYNEQFF TGCGCCAGCAGCCAGACCCTAGCGGGGGAATACAATGAGCAGTTCTTC
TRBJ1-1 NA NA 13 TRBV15 CATSRVGDTEAFF TGTGCCACCAGCAGAGTGGGGGACACTGAAGCTTTCTTT
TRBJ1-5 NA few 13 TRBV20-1 CSALAGVRQPQHF TGCAGTGCCTTGGCCGGGGTCAGACAGCCCCAGCATTTT
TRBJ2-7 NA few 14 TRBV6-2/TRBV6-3 CASSYNRTPYEQYF TGTGCCAGCAGTTACAACCGTACCCCCTACGAGCAGTACTTC
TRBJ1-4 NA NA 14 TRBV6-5 CASSRGPYNEKLFF TGTGCCAGCAGCAGAGGACCGTATAATGAAAAACTGTTTTTT
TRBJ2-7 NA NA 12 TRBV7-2 CASSLDGDKQYF TGTGCCAGCAGCTTAGACGGGGACAAGCAGTACTTC
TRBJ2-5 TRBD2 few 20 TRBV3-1 CASSQRKQGLAGGLGETQYF TGTGCCAGCAGCCAGCGCAAACAAGGACTAGCGGGGGGCTTGGGTGAGACCCAGTACTTC
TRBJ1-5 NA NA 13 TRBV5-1 CASSVSGPQPQHF TGCGCCAGCAGTGTCAGTGGCCCTCAGCCCCAGCATTTT
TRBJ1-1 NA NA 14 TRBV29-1 CSVDAATMNTEAFF TGCAGCGTTGACGCAGCGACCATGAACACTGAAGCTTTCTTT
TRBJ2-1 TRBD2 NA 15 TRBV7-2 CASSPVARGGFEQFF TGTGCCAGCAGCCCCGTGGCGCGGGGGGGCTTCGAGCAGTTCTTC
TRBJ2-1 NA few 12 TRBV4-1 CASSQTDGEQFF TGCGCCAGCAGCCAAACCGATGGTGAGCAGTTCTTC
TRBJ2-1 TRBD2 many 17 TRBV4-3 CASSLTSGGAWSNEQFF TGCGCCAGCAGCCTGACTAGCGGGGGGGCCTGGTCCAATGAGCAGTTCTTC
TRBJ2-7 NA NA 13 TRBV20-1 CSAPRDALYEQYF TGCAGTGCGCCCCGGGACGCTCTCTACGAGCAGTACTTC
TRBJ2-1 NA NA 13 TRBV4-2 CASSQPGEETQFF TGTGCCAGCAGCCAGCCCGGGGAAGAGACCCAGTTCTTC
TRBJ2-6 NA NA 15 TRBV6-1 CASSDPRTVRDVLTF TGTGCCAGCAGTGATCCGAGGACAGTAAGAGACGTCCTGACTTTC
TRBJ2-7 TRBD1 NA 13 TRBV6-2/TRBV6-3 CASSMRQGYEQYF TGTGCCAGCAGTATGAGACAGGGGTACGAGCAGTACTTC
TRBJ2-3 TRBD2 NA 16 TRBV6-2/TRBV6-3 CASAGSGGYITDTQYF TGTGCCAGCGCCGGGAGCGGGGGATACATCACAGATACGCAGTATTTT
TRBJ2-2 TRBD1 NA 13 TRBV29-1 CSVRTGGTGELFF TGCAGCGTTCGGACAGGCGGAACCGGGGAGCTGTTTTTT
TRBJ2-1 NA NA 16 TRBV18 CASSPRVAPSNNEQFF TGTGCCAGCTCACCACGGGTGGCTCCTAGTAACAATGAGCAGTTCTTC
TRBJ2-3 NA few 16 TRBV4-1 CASQRGTGPFTDTQYF TGCGCCAGCCAGAGGGGAACAGGGCCTTTCACAGATACGCAGTATTTT
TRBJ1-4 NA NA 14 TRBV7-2 CASSSAPSNEKLFF TGTGCCAGCAGCTCGGCCCCGAGTAATGAAAAACTGTTTTTT
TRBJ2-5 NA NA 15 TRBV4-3 CASSQDRAGSETQYF TGCGCCAGCAGCCAAGATCGGGCTGGGAGTGAGACCCAGTACTTC
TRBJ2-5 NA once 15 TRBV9 CASSPDTTREETQYF TGTGCCAGCAGCCCCGACACGACTAGAGAGGAGACCCAGTACTTC
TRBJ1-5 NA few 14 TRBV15 CATAIAKGSEPQHF TGTGCCACCGCCATCGCCAAGGGATCAGAGCCCCAGCATTTT
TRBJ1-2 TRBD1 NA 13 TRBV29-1 CSVAGQGIHGYTF TGCAGCGTTGCCGGACAGGGCATCCATGGCTACACCTTC
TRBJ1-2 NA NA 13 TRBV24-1 CATSEPGLRGYTF TGTGCCACCAGTGAGCCGGGACTTCGCGGCTACACCTTC
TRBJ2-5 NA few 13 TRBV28 CASSLPRHETQYF TGTGCCAGCAGTCTTCCCAGGCACGAGACCCAGTACTTC
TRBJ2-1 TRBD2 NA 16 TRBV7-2 CASSPNGASGGHEQFF TGTGCCAGCAGCCCCAACGGGGCTAGCGGGGGCCATGAGCAGTTCTTC
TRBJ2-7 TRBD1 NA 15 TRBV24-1 CATSLGDRSYNEQYF TGTGCCACCAGCTTGGGGGACAGGTCCTACAATGAGCAGTACTTC
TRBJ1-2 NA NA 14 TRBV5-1 CASSLDRRAYGYTF TGCGCCAGCAGCTTGGATCGGAGAGCCTATGGCTACACCTTC
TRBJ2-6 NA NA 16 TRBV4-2 CVSSQGQGTGANVLTF TGTGTCAGCAGCCAAGGGCAGGGGACTGGGGCCAACGTCCTGACTTTC
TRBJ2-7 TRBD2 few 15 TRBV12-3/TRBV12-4 CASSLLAGVSYEQYF TGTGCCAGCAGTCTACTAGCGGGAGTTTCCTACGAGCAGTACTTC
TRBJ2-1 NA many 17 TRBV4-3 CASSQDHGAGKYNEQFF TGCGCCAGCAGCCAAGATCATGGGGCGGGAAAGTACAATGAGCAGTTCTTC
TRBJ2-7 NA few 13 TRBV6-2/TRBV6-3 CASSYDGNYEQYF TGTGCCAGCAGTTACGATGGGAACTACGAGCAGTACTTC
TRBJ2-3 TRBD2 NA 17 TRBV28 CASSLFGQGGLLATQYF TGTGCCAGCAGTTTATTCGGCCAGGGAGGGCTCTTGGCTACGCAGTATTTT
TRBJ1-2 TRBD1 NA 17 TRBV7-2 CASSSNTGGGYDYGYTF TGTGCCAGCAGCTCCAATACAGGGGGCGGGTACGACTATGGCTACACCTTC
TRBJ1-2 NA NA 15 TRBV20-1 CSARDRGSVNYGYTF TGCAGTGCTAGAGATCGGGGCAGCGTTAACTATGGCTACACCTTC
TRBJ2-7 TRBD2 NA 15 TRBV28 CASSYTSGGWNEQYF TGTGCCAGCAGCTATACTAGCGGGGGGTGGAACGAGCAGTACTTC